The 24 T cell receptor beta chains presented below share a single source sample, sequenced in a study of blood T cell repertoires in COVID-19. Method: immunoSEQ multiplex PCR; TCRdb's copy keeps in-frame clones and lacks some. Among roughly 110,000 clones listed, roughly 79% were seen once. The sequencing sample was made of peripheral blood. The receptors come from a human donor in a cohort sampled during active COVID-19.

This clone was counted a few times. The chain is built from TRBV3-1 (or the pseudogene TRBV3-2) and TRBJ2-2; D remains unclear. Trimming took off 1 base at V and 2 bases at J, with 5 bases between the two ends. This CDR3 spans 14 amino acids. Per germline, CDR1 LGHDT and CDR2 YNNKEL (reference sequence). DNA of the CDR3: TGTGCCAGCAGCCAAGCAGGTAACACCGGGGAGCTGTTTTTT. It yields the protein CASSQAGNTGELFF.

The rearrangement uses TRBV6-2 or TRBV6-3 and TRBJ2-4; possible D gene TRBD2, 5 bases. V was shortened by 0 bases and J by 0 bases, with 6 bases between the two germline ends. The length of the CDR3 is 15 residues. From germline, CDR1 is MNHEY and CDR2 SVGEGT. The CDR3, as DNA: TGTGCCAGCAGTTACTCGGCGGGAGCCAAAAACATTCAGTACTTC. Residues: CASSYSAGAKNIQYF.

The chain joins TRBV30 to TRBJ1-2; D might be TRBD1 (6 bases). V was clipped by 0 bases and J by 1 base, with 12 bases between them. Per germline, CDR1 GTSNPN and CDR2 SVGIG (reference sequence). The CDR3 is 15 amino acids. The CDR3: CAWSVAGANNYGYTF. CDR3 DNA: TGTGCCTGGAGTGTAGCAGGGGCCAATAACTATGGCTACACCTTC.

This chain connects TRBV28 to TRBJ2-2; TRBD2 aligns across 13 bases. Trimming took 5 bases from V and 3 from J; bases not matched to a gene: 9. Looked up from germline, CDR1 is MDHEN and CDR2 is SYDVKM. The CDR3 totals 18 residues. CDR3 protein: CASSDLRTSGSHTGELFF. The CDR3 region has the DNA TGTGCCAGCAGTGATCTCCGGACTAGCGGGAGCCACACCGGGGAGCTGTTTTTT.

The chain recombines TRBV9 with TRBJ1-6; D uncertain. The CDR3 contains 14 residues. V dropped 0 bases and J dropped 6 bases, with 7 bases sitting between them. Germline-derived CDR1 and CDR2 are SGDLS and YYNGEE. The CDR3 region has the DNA TGTGCCAGCAGCGTAGTCGGAGTTAATTCACCCCTCCACTTT. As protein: CASSVVGVNSPLHF.

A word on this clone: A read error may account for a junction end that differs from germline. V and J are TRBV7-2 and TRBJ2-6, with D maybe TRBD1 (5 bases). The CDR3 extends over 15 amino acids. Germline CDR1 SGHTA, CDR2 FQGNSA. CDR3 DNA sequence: TGTGCCAGCAGACCGAACAGCTCTGGGGCCAACGTCTTGACTTTC. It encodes CASRPNSSGANVLTF.

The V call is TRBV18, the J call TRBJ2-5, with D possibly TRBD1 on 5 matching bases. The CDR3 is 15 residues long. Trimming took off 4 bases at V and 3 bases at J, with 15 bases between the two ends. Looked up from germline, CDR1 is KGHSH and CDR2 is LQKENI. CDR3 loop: CASSRSAGKEETQYF. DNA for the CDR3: TGTGCCAGCTCACGATCGGCAGGGAAAGAAGAGACCCAGTACTTC.

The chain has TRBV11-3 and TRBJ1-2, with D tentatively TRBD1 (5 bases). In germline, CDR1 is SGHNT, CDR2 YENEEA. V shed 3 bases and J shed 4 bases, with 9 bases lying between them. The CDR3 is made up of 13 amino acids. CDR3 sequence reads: CASSFGGSYGYTF. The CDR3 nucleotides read TGTGCCAGCAGCTTCGGGGGGTCCTATGGCTACACCTTC.

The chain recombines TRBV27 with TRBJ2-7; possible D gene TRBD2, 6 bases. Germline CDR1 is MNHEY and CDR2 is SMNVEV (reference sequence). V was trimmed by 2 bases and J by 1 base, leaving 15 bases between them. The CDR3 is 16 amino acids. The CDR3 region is CASSLRSGEGSYEQYF. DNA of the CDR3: TGTGCCAGCAGTTTAAGATCGGGAGAGGGTTCCTACGAGCAGTACTTC.

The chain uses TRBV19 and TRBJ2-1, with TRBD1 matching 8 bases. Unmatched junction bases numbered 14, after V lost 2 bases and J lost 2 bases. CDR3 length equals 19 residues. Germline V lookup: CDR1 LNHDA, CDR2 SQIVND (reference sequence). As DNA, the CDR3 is TGTGCCAGTAGTATATACGCCGGCTCGTGGACAGGGACCTACAATGAGCAGTTCTTC. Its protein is CASSIYAGSWTGTYNEQFF.

CDR3 protein: CASSPGTDSNQPQHF. For the CDR3, the DNA is TGCGCCAGCAGCCCCGGGACAGATAGCAATCAGCCCCAGCATTTT. V gene TRBV5-1 combines with J gene TRBJ1-5, with 7 bases matching TRBD1. Germline V lookup: CDR1 SGHRS, CDR2 YFSETQ. The CDR3 covers 15 residues. Unmatched junction bases numbered 4, after V lost 4 bases and J lost 0 bases.

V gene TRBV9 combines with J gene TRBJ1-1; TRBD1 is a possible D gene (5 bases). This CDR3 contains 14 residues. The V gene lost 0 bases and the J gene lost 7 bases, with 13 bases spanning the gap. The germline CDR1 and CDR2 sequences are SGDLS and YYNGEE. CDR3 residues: CASSVGAWGGEAFF. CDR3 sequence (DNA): TGTGCCAGCAGCGTAGGAGCGTGGGGGGGTGAAGCTTTCTTT.

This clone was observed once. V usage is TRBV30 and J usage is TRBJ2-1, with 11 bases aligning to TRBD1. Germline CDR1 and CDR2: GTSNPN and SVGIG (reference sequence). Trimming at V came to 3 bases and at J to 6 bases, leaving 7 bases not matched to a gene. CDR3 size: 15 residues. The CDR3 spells CAWRRYGTGGNEQFF. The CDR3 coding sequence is TGTGCCTGGAGACGGTATGGGACAGGGGGCAATGAGCAGTTCTTC.

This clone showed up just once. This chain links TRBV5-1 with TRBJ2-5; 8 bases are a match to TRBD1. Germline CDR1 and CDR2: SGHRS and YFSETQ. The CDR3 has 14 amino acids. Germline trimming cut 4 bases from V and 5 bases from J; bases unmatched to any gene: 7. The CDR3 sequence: CASSISGQAETQYF. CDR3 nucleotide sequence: TGCGCCAGCAGCATATCGGGACAGGCGGAGACCCAGTACTTC.

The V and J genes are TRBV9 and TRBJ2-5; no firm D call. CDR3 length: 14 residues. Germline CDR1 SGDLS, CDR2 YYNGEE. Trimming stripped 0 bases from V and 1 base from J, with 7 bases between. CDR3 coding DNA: TGTGCCAGCAGCGTAGAAGACATCCAAGAGACCCAGTACTTC. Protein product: CASSVEDIQETQYF.

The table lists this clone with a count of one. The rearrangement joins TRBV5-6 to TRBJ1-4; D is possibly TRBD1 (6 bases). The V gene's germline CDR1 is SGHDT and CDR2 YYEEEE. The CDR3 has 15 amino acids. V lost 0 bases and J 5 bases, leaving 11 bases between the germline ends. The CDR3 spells CASSLEGGSNEKLFF. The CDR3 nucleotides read TGTGCCAGCAGCTTGGAGGGGGGGTCAAATGAAAAACTGTTTTTT.

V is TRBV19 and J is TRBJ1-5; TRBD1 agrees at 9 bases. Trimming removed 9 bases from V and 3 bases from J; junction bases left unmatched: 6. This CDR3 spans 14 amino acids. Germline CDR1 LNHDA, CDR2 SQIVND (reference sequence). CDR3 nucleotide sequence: TGTGCCAGCAGACAGGGGGGAACCAATCAGCCCCAGCATTTT. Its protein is CASRQGGTNQPQHF.

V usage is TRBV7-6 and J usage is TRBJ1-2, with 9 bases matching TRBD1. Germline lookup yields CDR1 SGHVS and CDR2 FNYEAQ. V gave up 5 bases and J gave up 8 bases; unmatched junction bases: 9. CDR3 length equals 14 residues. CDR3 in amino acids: CASSATGTGNGYTF. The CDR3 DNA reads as TGTGCCAGCAGCGCGACCGGGACAGGGAACGGCTACACCTTC.

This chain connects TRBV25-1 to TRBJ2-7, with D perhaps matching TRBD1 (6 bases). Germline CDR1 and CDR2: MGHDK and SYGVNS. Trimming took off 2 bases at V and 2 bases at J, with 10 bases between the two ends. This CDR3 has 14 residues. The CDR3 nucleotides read TGTGCCAGCAGTGAAACGACAGGACCCTACGAGCAGTACTTC. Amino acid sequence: CASSETTGPYEQYF.

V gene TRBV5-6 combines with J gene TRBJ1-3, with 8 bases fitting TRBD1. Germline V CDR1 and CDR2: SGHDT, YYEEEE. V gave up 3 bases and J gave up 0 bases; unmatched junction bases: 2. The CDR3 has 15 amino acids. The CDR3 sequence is CASSWGTGSGNTIYF. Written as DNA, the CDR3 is TGTGCCAGCAGCTGGGGGACAGGCTCTGGAAACACCATATATTTT.

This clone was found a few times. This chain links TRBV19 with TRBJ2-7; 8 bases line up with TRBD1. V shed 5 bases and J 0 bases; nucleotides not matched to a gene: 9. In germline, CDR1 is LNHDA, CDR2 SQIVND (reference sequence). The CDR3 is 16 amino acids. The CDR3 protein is CASSSLTGGSSYEQYF. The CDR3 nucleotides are TGTGCCAGTAGTTCCCTCACAGGGGGTAGCTCCTACGAGCAGTACTTC.

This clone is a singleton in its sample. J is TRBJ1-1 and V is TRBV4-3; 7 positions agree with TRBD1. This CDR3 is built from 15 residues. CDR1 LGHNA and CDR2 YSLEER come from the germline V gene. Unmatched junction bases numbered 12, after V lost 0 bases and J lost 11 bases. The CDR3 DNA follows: TGCGCCAGCAGCCAAGAAGTGTACGACAGGGCGGATGCTTTCTTT. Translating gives CASSQEVYDRADAFF.

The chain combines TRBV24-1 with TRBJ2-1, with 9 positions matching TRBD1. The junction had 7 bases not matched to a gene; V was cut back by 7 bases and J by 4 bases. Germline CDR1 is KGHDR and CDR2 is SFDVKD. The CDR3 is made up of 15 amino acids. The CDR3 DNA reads TGTGCCACCAGCCAAACCGGGACAGGGTACAATGAGCAGTTCTTC. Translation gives CATSQTGTGYNEQFF.

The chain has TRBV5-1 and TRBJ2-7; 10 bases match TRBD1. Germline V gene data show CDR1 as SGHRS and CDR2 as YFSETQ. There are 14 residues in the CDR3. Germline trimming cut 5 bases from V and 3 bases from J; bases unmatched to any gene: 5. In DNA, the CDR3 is TGCGCCAGCAGGGGGACAGGGGAAGTCTACGAGCAGTACTTC. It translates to CASRGTGEVYEQYF. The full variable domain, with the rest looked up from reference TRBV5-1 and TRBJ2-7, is KAGVTQTPRYLIKTRGQQVTLSCSPISGHRSVSWYQQTPGQGLQFLFEYFSETQRNKGNFPGRFSGRQFSNSRSEMNVSTLELGDSALYLCASRGTGEVYEQYFGPGTRLTVT.